Each of the 18 T cell receptor beta chains below was sequenced from the same sample in a study of blood T cell repertoires in COVID-19. Here immunoSEQ multiplex PCR was the method, and the copy in TCRdb shows in-frame clones only, minus some. The sample shows roughly 300,000 clones, about 85% of them seen only once. Sequencing was performed on PBMCs or T cells enriched from blood (not recorded which). The receptors here all came from a woman in her 30s who had recovered from COVID-19.

This chain connects TRBV5-5 to TRBJ1-5, with D possibly matching TRBD1 (6 bases). The CDR3 contains 15 residues. Trimming removed 3 bases from V and 1 base from J, with 11 bases in between. In germline, CDR1 is SGHKS, CDR2 YYEKEE (reference sequence). CDR3 in DNA: TGTGCCAGCAGCTCCACAGGGATGAGCAATCAGCCCCAGCATTTT. Amino acids: CASSSTGMSNQPQHF.

The chain joins TRBV4-1 to TRBJ2-2; D perhaps matches TRBD2 (7 bases). The V gene lost 1 base and the J gene lost 1 base, with 10 bases spanning the gap. The CDR3 is made up of 16 amino acids. CDR1 and CDR2 (germline): MGHRA, YSYEKL. The CDR3 DNA reads TGCGCCAGCAGCCAAGTGAGGGGGGGGAACACCGGGGAGCTGTTTTTT. This translates into CASSQVRGGNTGELFF.

This chain links TRBV11-2 with TRBJ1-2; perhaps TRBD1 as D (5 bases). The CDR3 covers 13 residues. Germline values: CDR1 SGHAT, CDR2 FQNNGV. Trimming removed 5 bases at V and 4 bases at J, with 11 bases between. The DNA of the CDR3 is TGTGCCAGCAGCCCCAGGACAAGCTATGGCTACACCTTC. Translation gives CASSPRTSYGYTF.

The genes are TRBV5-5 and TRBJ1-1; tentative D call: TRBD1 (5 bases). The CDR3 has 19 amino acids. CDR1 and CDR2 (germline): SGHKS, YYEKEE (reference sequence). V lost 5 bases, J lost 4 bases, and 30 bases lay in between. The CDR3 spells CASRPYAGQGISGVTEAFF. As DNA, the CDR3 is TGTGCCAGCAGACCGTATGCGGGCCAGGGAATCAGCGGGGTCACTGAAGCTTTCTTT.

The V and J genes are TRBV5-1 and TRBJ1-1, with D tentatively TRBD1 (5 bases). The V gene lost 3 bases and the J gene lost 6 bases, with 12 bases spanning the gap. From germline, CDR1 is SGHRS and CDR2 YFSETQ. The CDR3 covers 13 residues. The CDR3 region has the DNA TGCGCCAGCAGCTGGGGGGAGGGCCCTGAAGCTTTCTTT. Translation gives CASSWGEGPEAFF.

This chain connects TRBV6-1 to TRBJ2-7, with D possibly being TRBD1 (6 bases). CDR1 and CDR2 (germline): MNHNS, SASEGT. CDR3 length equals 17 residues. V was clipped by 2 bases and J by 6 bases, with 23 bases between them. CDR3 residues: CASSESGTYSISAEQYF. The CDR3 coding sequence is TGTGCCAGCAGTGAATCCGGGACATACTCCATTTCGGCCGAGCAGTACTTC.

This clone was recorded once. The DNA for the CDR3 is TGTGCCAGCAGACCGACGACAGGGTTTAACTATGGCTACACCTTC. This sequence encodes CASRPTTGFNYGYTF. This chain uses TRBV6-4 with TRBJ1-2; TRBD1 aligns across 7 bases. V lost 6 bases to trimming and J lost 1 base; unmatched junction nucleotides: 8. The CDR3 runs to 15 residues. Germline-derived CDR1 and CDR2 are MRHNA and SNTAGT.

Points on this clone: Other DNA sequences from this sample encode an identical CDR3 as well. The genes are TRBV10-3 and TRBJ1-5, with D perhaps TRBD1 (5 bases). The CDR3 contains 13 residues. The V and J ends lost 4 bases and 1 base respectively, with 5 bases between them. Per germline, CDR1 ENHRY and CDR2 SYGVKD. The CDR3 protein is CAISGQSNQPQHF. The CDR3 DNA reads TGTGCCATCAGTGGACAGAGCAATCAGCCCCAGCATTTT.

V usage is TRBV19 and J usage is TRBJ2-3; D is unclear. This CDR3 contains 14 residues. CDR1 is LNHDA and CDR2 is SQIVND in the germline V gene (reference sequence). V was trimmed by 7 bases and J by 3 bases, leaving 14 bases between them. DNA of the CDR3: TGTGCCAGTACCCCATCCCTCCTAACAGATACGCAGTATTTT. The encoded protein is CASTPSLLTDTQYF.

The CDR3 region is CASTPGDSYNSPLHF. CDR3 nucleotide sequence: TGTGCCAGCACCCCGGGGGACTCCTATAATTCACCCCTCCACTTT. The chain recombines TRBV9 with TRBJ1-6; TRBD1 might be the D (5 bases). Per the germline V gene, CDR1 is SGDLS and CDR2 is YYNGEE. This CDR3 is built from 15 residues. V dropped 6 bases and J dropped 0 bases, with 10 bases sitting between them.

This chain uses TRBV2 with TRBJ2-7, with 8 bases fitting TRBD1. The CDR3 spans 14 residues. Germline loops: CDR1 SNHLY, CDR2 FYNNEI. Trimming removed 6 bases from V and 4 bases from J; junction bases left unmatched: 8. CDR3 residues: CASRHGQGLYEQYF. For the CDR3, the DNA is TGTGCCAGCAGGCATGGACAGGGACTTTACGAGCAGTACTTC. Full variable domain (missing parts from reference TRBV2 and TRBJ2-7): EPEVTQTPSHQVTQMGQEVILRCVPISNHLYFYWYRQILGQKVEFLVSFYNNEISEKSEIFDDQFSVERPDGSNFTLKIRSTKLEDSAMYFCASRHGQGLYEQYFGPGTRLTVT.

This chain uses TRBV6-1 with TRBJ1-5; D call uncertain. Germline CDR1 is MNHNS and CDR2 is SASEGT. The ends were cut back, 1 base at V and 0 bases at J, with 10 bases in the middle. This CDR3 comprises 16 residues. The CDR3 coding sequence is TGTGCCAGCAGTGAAGGAACGACACGTAGCAATCAGCCCCAGCATTTT. Protein: CASSEGTTRSNQPQHF.

This chain joins TRBV7-2 and TRBJ1-6, with 7 bases fitting TRBD1. The CDR3 length is 14 residues. Trimming removed 5 bases from V and 10 bases from J; junction bases left unmatched: 8. Germline loops: CDR1 SGHTA, CDR2 FQGNSA. For the CDR3, the DNA is TGTGCCAGCAGCCAGACAGGGAGGCAGTCACCCCTCCACTTT. It specifies CASSQTGRQSPLHF.

The V call is TRBV5-1, the J call TRBJ1-1; D is unresolved. The V gene lost 0 bases and the J gene lost 2 bases, with 5 bases spanning the gap. The CDR3 totals 13 residues. The germline V gene encodes CDR1 SGHRS and CDR2 YFSETQ. CDR3 region: CASSLGENTEAFF. CDR3 coding DNA: TGCGCCAGCAGCTTGGGCGAAAACACTGAAGCTTTCTTT.

The chain joins TRBV18 to TRBJ2-1; 7 nucleotides agree with TRBD1. V was clipped by 2 bases and J by 6 bases; unmatched bases: 1. Germline V gives CDR1 KGHSH, CDR2 LQKENI. The CDR3 totals 13 residues. CDR3 protein: CASSPAGGNEQFF. Here the CDR3 DNA reads TGTGCCAGCTCACCAGCAGGGGGCAATGAGCAGTTCTTC.

V and J are TRBV27 and TRBJ2-7; a weak D match, TRBD1 (5 bases). The V gene lost 2 bases and the J gene lost 3 bases, with 11 bases spanning the gap. The germline CDR1 and CDR2 sequences are MNHEY and SMNVEV (reference sequence). CDR3 length equals 14 residues. The DNA of the CDR3 is TGTGCCAGCAGTTTAGGAGCAGGGCTCTACGAGCAGTACTTC. Its protein is CASSLGAGLYEQYF.

The chain joins TRBV13 to TRBJ2-5; 10 bases line up with TRBD2. With 5 bases clipped from V and 0 bases from J, the junction kept 6 bases outside the gene matches. This CDR3 comprises 16 residues. CDR1 and CDR2 from the germline V gene are PRHDT and FYEKMQ (reference sequence). CDR3 sequence (DNA): TGTGCCAGCAGCCCAGGACTAGCGGCGTACCAAGAGACCCAGTACTTC. Encoded protein: CASSPGLAAYQETQYF.

The chain is built from TRBV3-1 (or the pseudogene TRBV3-2) and TRBJ2-7; D is perhaps TRBD2 (6 bases). In germline, CDR1 is LGHDT, CDR2 YNNKEL (reference sequence). The CDR3 totals 19 residues. V was trimmed by 1 base and J by 1 base, leaving 23 bases between them. DNA of the CDR3: TGTGCCAGCAGCCAAGGGTGGCAACGGAGTAGCGGATTATCCTACGAGCAGTACTTC. It specifies CASSQGWQRSSGLSYEQYF.